These 7 T cell receptor beta chains were all obtained from the same sample, sequenced in a study of CD8 T cells in Susac syndrome (dated by TCRdb to the late 2010s). Libraries were built with the immunoSEQ multiplex PCR assay. RNA was extracted using the RNeasy kit, and about 0.45 to 1 ug of the RNA was reverse transcribed with random hexamers. TCRdb passed the public sequencing reads through fastp at Q25 and MiXCR, retaining productive beta sequences. Identical CDR3 protein sequences are pooled into one entry, listed with their most common genes and DNA. The sample table holds 75,000 to 95,000 distinct CDR3 sequences, of which 91% were seen once. Under 0.65% of the sample is in the top ten clones. Material: CD8+ T cells from PBMCs. The receptors stem from a human donor with multiple sclerosis.

V and J are TRBV5-4 and TRBJ1-1; the match to TRBD1 covers 7 bases. J lost 5 bases, V lost 3 bases, and 1 base had no gene match. This CDR3 region has 12 residues. The germline V gene has CDR1 SGHNT and CDR2 YYREEE (reference sequence). The CDR3 DNA sequence: TGTGCCAGCAGCTCGACAGGGACTGAAGCTTTCTTT. Amino acids: CASSSTGTEAFF.

The CDR3 DNA is TGTGCCAGCAGCCCCCGGGGACAGCCAGCCTACGAGCAGTACTTC. It translates to CASSPRGQPAYEQYF. The rearrangement joins TRBV9 to TRBJ2-7; TRBD1 matches 7 bases. The germline gives CDR1 SGDLS, CDR2 YYNGEE. V shed 4 bases, J shed 2 bases, and the junction held 9 bases outside the gene matches. The CDR3 loop spans 15 amino acids.

The chain couples TRBV6-5 to TRBJ1-1; maybe TRBD1 (5 bases). With 2 bases removed from V and 3 bases from J, the gap between germline ends came to 13 bases. The CDR3 contains 15 residues. CDR1 MNHEY and CDR2 SVGAGI come from the germline V gene. The chain's CDR3 is CASSYGGSDDTEAFF. CDR3 bases: TGTGCCAGCAGTTACGGGGGAAGCGATGACACTGAAGCTTTCTTT.

CDR3 nucleotide sequence: TGTGCCAGCAGCAAAGTGGCGAGGACAGATACGCAGTATTTT. Amino acid sequence: CASSKVARTDTQYF. The gene calls are TRBV21-1 and TRBJ2-3. TRBV21-1 is a recognized pseudogene. There are 14 residues in the CDR3.

The chain combines TRBV11-1 with TRBJ2-2, with a possible D match to TRBD2 (6 bases). Germline CDR1 and CDR2: SGHAT and FQDESV (reference sequence). V lost 1 base to trimming and J lost 2 bases, with 17 bases between them. The length of the CDR3 is 18 residues. The CDR3 coding sequence is TGTGCCAGCAGCTTAGGAAGATGGGACTCCTATAACACCGGGGAGCTGTTTTTT. Residues: CASSLGRWDSYNTGELFF.

The chain couples TRBV29-1 to TRBJ2-1; no reliable D call. This CDR3 spans 13 amino acids. Trimming stripped 0 bases from V and 2 bases from J, with 5 bases between. CDR1 and CDR2 from the germline V gene are SQVTM and ANQGSEA. DNA for the CDR3: TGCAGCGTTGAAGAGCGGCCCTACAATGAGCAGTTCTTC. Its protein product is CSVEERPYNEQFF.

V is TRBV3-1 and J is TRBJ2-1; no clear D. This CDR3 contains 15 residues. Germline CDR1 and CDR2: LGHDT and YNNKEL (reference sequence). The ends were cut back, 4 bases at V and 8 bases at J, with 18 bases in the middle. CDR3 bases: TGTGCCAGCAGCCCCTTTAGCACAGCATCCGATGAGCAGTTCTTC. It is translated as CASSPFSTASDEQFF.